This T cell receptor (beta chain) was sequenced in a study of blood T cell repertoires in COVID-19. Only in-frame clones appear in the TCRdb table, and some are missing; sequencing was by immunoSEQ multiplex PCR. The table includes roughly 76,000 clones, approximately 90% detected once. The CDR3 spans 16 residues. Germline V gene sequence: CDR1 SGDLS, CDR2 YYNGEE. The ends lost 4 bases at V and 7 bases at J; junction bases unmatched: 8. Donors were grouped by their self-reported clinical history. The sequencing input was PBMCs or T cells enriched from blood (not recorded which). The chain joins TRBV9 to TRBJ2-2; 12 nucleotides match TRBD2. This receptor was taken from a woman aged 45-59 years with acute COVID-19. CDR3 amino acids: CASSPRLAGVDGELFF. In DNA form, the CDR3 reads TGTGCCAGCAGCCCCCGACTAGCGGGAGTAGACGGGGAGCTGTTTTTT. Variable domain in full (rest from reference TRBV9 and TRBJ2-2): DSGVTQTPKHLITATGQRVTLRCSPRSGDLSVYWYQQSLDQGLQFLIQYYNGEERAKGNILERFSAQQFPDLHSELNLSSLELGDSALYFCASSPRLAGVDGELFFGEGSRLTVL.